This T cell receptor gamma chain was identified in a study of intestinal T cells in coeliac disease. Whole-study results and caveats: Degraded FFPE DNA template probably caused partial TCR sequence loss per sample. TRG-based classification had a reported leave-one-out accuracy of around 90%. Age differed significantly between coeliac patients and controls. Repeated CDR3 amino acid sequences could not be told from PCR duplicates.

TRG repertoires were amplified with LymphoTrack primers from 150 to 250 ng of biopsy DNA. TCRdb re-called the multiplex PCR reads using CATT. Among some 720 gamma-chain clones, less than 60% were seen once, and the ten largest hold roughly a quarter. The CDR3 loop spans 15 amino acids. This clone was seen a handful of times. The antigen is undetermined. The protein that TCRdb holds for this DNA derives from a much larger clone and differs from the translated DNA at residue 4, which likely indicates a read error; the protein shown here is translated from the DNA. Nine to ten formalin-fixed paraffin-embedded scrolls, each 5 µm thick, supplied each case's genomic DNA.

This TCR was recovered from a human donor with celiac disease. J is TRGJP2 and V is TRGV11. TRGV11 is placed among ORFs of uncertain function. What was sequenced was a duodenal biopsy. CDR3 sequence (DNA): TGTGCCTGCCGGATTAGCCCCAGAAGTGATTGGATCAAGACGTTT. It specifies CACRISPRSDWIKTF.